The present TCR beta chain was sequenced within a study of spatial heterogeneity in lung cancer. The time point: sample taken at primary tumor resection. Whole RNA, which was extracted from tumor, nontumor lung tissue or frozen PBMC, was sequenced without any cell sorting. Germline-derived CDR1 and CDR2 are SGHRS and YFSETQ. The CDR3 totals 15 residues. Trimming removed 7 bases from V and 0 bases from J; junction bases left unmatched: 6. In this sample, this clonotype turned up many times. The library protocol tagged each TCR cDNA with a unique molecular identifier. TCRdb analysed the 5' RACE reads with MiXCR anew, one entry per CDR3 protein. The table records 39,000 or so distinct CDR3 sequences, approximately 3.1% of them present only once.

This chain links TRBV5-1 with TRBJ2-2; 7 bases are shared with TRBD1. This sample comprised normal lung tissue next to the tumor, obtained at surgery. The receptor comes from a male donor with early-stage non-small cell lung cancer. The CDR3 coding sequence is TGCGCCAGCCGAAGACAGGGAACGAACACCGGGGAGCTGTTTTTT. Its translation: CASRRQGTNTGELFF.